The 26 T cell receptor beta chains below were found in one sample sequenced in a study of CD8 T cells in ankylosing spondylitis (dated by TCRdb to 2016 to 2017). The library was generated by 5' RACE. Sequencing relied on an Illumina HiSeq 2500. TCRdb applied fastp at Q25 and MiXCR to the public reads, then kept only in-frame beta chains. Each CDR3 protein appears once, grouped with its most common genes and DNA. The sample contains approximately 250,000 distinct CDR3 sequences, approximately 8% of them found a single time. The leading ten clones occupy 4% to 5% of the sample. What was sequenced was blood, either unsorted or a sorted T cell fraction (not recorded which). These receptors were taken from a female donor with ankylosing spondylitis or in good health (not recorded which).

This clonotype was observed at least ten times. The gene calls are TRBV25-1 and TRBJ2-5; a possible D gene is TRBD1 (7 bases). This CDR3 contains 15 residues. Germline V gives CDR1 MGHDK, CDR2 SYGVNS. V shed 6 bases and J shed 4 bases, with 18 bases lying between them. CDR3 in amino acids: CASSDRGRDPETQYF. DNA of the CDR3: TGTGCCAGCAGCGATAGGGGGCGGGATCCAGAGACCCAGTACTTC. The entire variable domain, with the rest obtained from reference TRBV25-1 and TRBJ2-5, is as follows: EADIYQTPRYLVIGTGKKITLECSQTMGHDKMYWYQQDPGMELHLIHYSYGVNSTEKGDLSSESTVSRIRTEHFPLTLESARPSHTSQYLCASSDRGRDPETQYFGPGTRLLVL.

As regards this clonotype: A read error is possible here, since a much larger clone lies one base away. The chain combines TRBV3-1 with TRBJ2-3, with TRBD1 as a possible D gene (5 bases). Germline V gene sequence: CDR1 LGHDT, CDR2 YNNKEL (reference sequence). The CDR3 runs to 14 residues. The CDR3 bases are TGTGTCAGCGCTGGGGCTGGCTACACAGATACGCAGTATTTT. It translates to CVSAGAGYTDTQYF.

This clonotype was picked up many times. The chain joins TRBV12-3 or TRBV12-4 to TRBJ1-3; the D gene is possibly TRBD1 (5 bases). The CDR3 is 14 residues long. V shed 7 bases and J shed 4 bases, with 14 bases lying between them. The CDR3 sequence: CASMFGPGGNTIYF. CDR3 sequence (DNA): TGTGCCAGCATGTTTGGCCCAGGGGGAAACACCATATATTTT.

This clonotype was seen at least ten times. The chain links TRBV4-2 to TRBJ1-4, with a weak D call TRBD1 (6 bases). The CDR3 contains 13 residues. Looked up from germline, CDR1 is LGHNA and CDR2 is YNFKEQ. Trimming pared 5 bases from V and 5 bases from J, leaving 9 bases between. CDR3 DNA sequence: TGTGCCAGCAGCAGGGGGTACAATGAAAAACTGTTTTTT. Translation: CASSRGYNEKLFF.

This clonotype was recorded a few times. The chain is built from TRBV7-2 and TRBJ2-3; 14 bases are a match to TRBD2. J lost 2 bases, V lost 4 bases, and 5 bases had no gene match. This CDR3 has 17 amino acids. Germline loops: CDR1 SGHTA, CDR2 FQGNSA. The CDR3 loop reads CASSWGLAGVVTDTQYF. As DNA, the CDR3 is TGTGCCAGCAGCTGGGGACTAGCGGGAGTAGTCACAGATACGCAGTATTTT.

This clonotype came up many times. The chain couples TRBV20-1 to TRBJ2-7, with 7 bases that match TRBD1. This CDR3 spans 14 amino acids. Germline V lookup: CDR1 DFQATT, CDR2 SNEGSKA (reference sequence). The V segment lost 0 bases and the J segment 5 bases; nucleotides outside the gene matches: 7. DNA for the CDR3: TGCAGTGCTAGAGACTACAGGGGCTCGAACGAGCAGTACTTC. Translation: CSARDYRGSNEQYF.

This clonotype has only a few counts. The genes are TRBV6-2 or TRBV6-3 and TRBJ2-1; D is possibly TRBD1 or TRBD2 (5 bases each). CDR1 is MNHEY and CDR2 is SVGEGT in the germline V gene. The CDR3 length is 15 residues. V lost 6 bases and J 0 bases, leaving 12 bases between the germline ends. CDR3 region: CASRQLGASYNEQFF. The DNA of the CDR3 is TGTGCCAGCAGACAACTAGGGGCCTCCTACAATGAGCAGTTCTTC.

This chain connects TRBV5-4 to TRBJ2-6; D may be TRBD1 (7 bases). With 0 bases removed from V and 0 bases from J, the gap between germline ends came to 16 bases. In germline, CDR1 is SGHNT, CDR2 YYREEE (reference sequence). CDR3 length equals 19 residues. CDR3 amino acids: CASSLAPGQTSSGANVLTF. The CDR3 DNA reads TGTGCCAGCAGCTTGGCCCCGGGACAGACTAGCTCTGGGGCCAACGTCCTGACTTTC.

In its sample, this clonotype was seen many times. The genes are TRBV10-2 and TRBJ1-1; TRBD1 matches 7 bases. Germline V gene lookup returns CDR1 WSHSY and CDR2 SAAADI. The CDR3 spans 15 residues. V was pared by 6 bases and J by 5 bases, with 12 bases of the junction left unmatched. Here the CDR3 reads CASRLGQVVRTEAFF. CDR3 nucleotides: TGCGCCAGCAGACTCGGACAGGTAGTACGAACTGAAGCTTTCTTT.

This clonotype was seen ten or more times. This sequence joins TRBV5-6 and TRBJ2-1, with D unclear. This CDR3 region has 14 residues. Germline CDR1 SGHDT, CDR2 YYEEEE. The ends were cut back, 4 bases at V and 3 bases at J, with 11 bases in the middle. This CDR3 is CASSPRPNYNEQFF. The CDR3 nucleotides read TGTGCCAGCAGCCCACGGCCTAACTACAATGAGCAGTTCTTC.

This clonotype was recorded at least ten times. The gene calls are TRBV28 and TRBJ2-1; D unclear. Germline V gene sequence: CDR1 MDHEN, CDR2 SYDVKM. Trimming took 3 bases from V and 2 from J, leaving 8 bases between them. The CDR3 has 14 residues. The CDR3, as DNA: TGTGCCAGCAGTTTTGGGGTCCCCTACAATGAGCAGTTCTTC. It encodes CASSFGVPYNEQFF. The full variable domain, with the rest looked up from reference TRBV28 and TRBJ2-1, is DVKVTQSSRYLVKRTGEKVFLECVQDMDHENMFWYRQDPGLGLRLIYFSYDVKMKEKGDIPEGYSVSREKKERFSLILESASTNQTSMYLCASSFGVPYNEQFFGPGTRLTVL.

Many counts were recorded for this clonotype. The chain joins TRBV28 to TRBJ1-1; D unclear. CDR1 MDHEN and CDR2 SYDVKM come from the germline V gene. The CDR3 consists of 12 residues. V dropped 7 bases and J dropped 6 bases, with 12 bases sitting between them. The CDR3 reads CASTAIPAEAFF. CDR3 nucleotides: TGTGCCAGCACCGCAATCCCTGCTGAAGCTTTCTTT.

This clonotype was recorded at least ten times. This rearrangement joins TRBV4-1 to TRBJ2-2; D is unclear. The CDR3 is made up of 16 amino acids. Trimming left V 6 bases short and J 8 bases short, with 22 bases between. CDR1 and CDR2 (germline): MGHRA, YSYEKL. CDR3 sequence: CASSRFSDGSLGELFF. The CDR3 DNA follows: TGCGCCAGCAGTCGCTTCTCAGACGGTAGTTTAGGGGAGCTGTTTTTT.

At least ten counts were recorded for this clonotype. This chain connects TRBV29-1 to TRBJ2-2, with D unclear. The CDR3 length is 15 residues. V was shortened by 0 bases and J by 1 base, with 9 bases between the two germline ends. Germline lookup yields CDR1 SQVTM and CDR2 ANQGSEA. For the CDR3, the DNA is TGCAGCGTTGAAGATCCAACCCTGAACACCGGGGAGCTGTTTTTT. Its translation is CSVEDPTLNTGELFF.

This clonotype was found many times. The chain couples TRBV20-1 to TRBJ2-1, with 7 bases matching TRBD2. Germline V lookup: CDR1 DFQATT, CDR2 SNEGSKA (reference sequence). The V and J ends lost 6 bases and 4 bases, in that order; junction bases with no gene match: 15. CDR3 size: 16 residues. For the CDR3, the DNA is TGCAGTGCCCCTGGCGAGGGTAGCGGGCGATACAATGAGCAGTTCTTC. Amino acids: CSAPGEGSGRYNEQFF.

The CDR3 is CASSLGPDIPMGTQYF. CDR3 nucleotides: TGTGCCAGCAGCTTGGGGCCCGACATTCCGATGGGGACCCAGTACTTC. The gene calls are TRBV5-6 and TRBJ2-5; D ambiguous. From germline, CDR1 is SGHDT and CDR2 YYEEEE. CDR3 length equals 16 residues. The V gene lost 0 bases and the J gene lost 7 bases, with 19 bases spanning the gap.

This clonotype was recorded at least ten times. This chain connects TRBV20-1 to TRBJ2-7, with 8 bases identical to TRBD1. From germline, CDR1 is DFQATT and CDR2 SNEGSKA (reference sequence). CDR3 length: 13 residues. V shed 5 bases, J shed 3 bases, and the junction held 6 bases outside the gene matches. The CDR3 DNA sequence: TGCAGTGCTCGGCGGGACAGGTTCTACGAGCAGTACTTC. Translated: CSARRDRFYEQYF.

The sample holds a few counts of this clonotype. V is TRBV7-9 and J is TRBJ1-1; possible D gene TRBD1, 6 bases. This CDR3 spans 13 amino acids. CDR1 SEHNR and CDR2 FQNEAQ come from the germline V gene (reference sequence). Trimming pared 6 bases from V and 6 bases from J, leaving 14 bases between. DNA for the CDR3: TGTGCCAGCAGGGAGGGGGGGCTCGCTGAAGCTTTCTTT. Translating gives CASREGGLAEAFF.

Many counts were recorded for this clonotype. The V and J genes are TRBV12-3 or TRBV12-4 and TRBJ2-1; 8 positions agree with TRBD2. The CDR3 consists of 17 residues. Trimming at V came to 0 bases and at J to 2 bases, leaving 6 bases not matched to a gene. This CDR3 reads CASSLARSGGPYNEQFF. In DNA form, the CDR3 reads TGTGCCAGCAGTTTAGCGCGGAGCGGGGGACCCTACAATGAGCAGTTCTTC.

This clonotype was recorded at least ten times. The chain is built from TRBV5-6 and TRBJ1-1; D not certain. The CDR3 has 18 residues. From germline, CDR1 is SGHDT and CDR2 YYEEEE. V shed 4 bases and J shed 6 bases, with 28 bases lying between them. The CDR3 protein is CASSPDPRNPTSGPEAFF. Written as DNA, the CDR3 is TGTGCCAGCAGCCCCGATCCACGTAACCCAACGTCTGGCCCTGAAGCTTTCTTT. The entire variable domain, with the rest obtained from reference TRBV5-6 and TRBJ1-1, is as follows: DAGVTQSPTHLIKTRGQQVTLRCSPKSGHDTVSWYQQALGQGPQFIFQYYEEEERQRGNFPDRFSGHQFPNYSSELNVNALLLGDSALYLCASSPDPRNPTSGPEAFFGQGTRLTVV.

This clonotype appeared many times. CDR3 in DNA: TGTGCCAGCAGCTTGAACGGGATGGGCAATGAGCAGTTCTTC. This codes for CASSLNGMGNEQFF. The chain joins TRBV7-3 to TRBJ2-1; TRBD2 is a possible D gene (5 bases). The CDR3 spans 14 residues. V gave up 3 bases and J gave up 6 bases, with 12 bases separating them. CDR1 and CDR2 (germline): SGHTA, FQGTGA.

This clonotype was detected many times. The chain couples TRBV5-4 to TRBJ2-7; no clear D gene. The V end was cut by 4 bases, the J end by 3 bases, with 8 bases between. CDR1 and CDR2 (germline): SGHNT, YYREEE (reference sequence). The CDR3 is 12 residues long. This chain's CDR3 is CASSDGDYEQYF. CDR3 nucleotide sequence: TGTGCCAGCAGCGATGGGGACTACGAGCAGTACTTC.

Details on this clonotype: A read error is possible here, since a much larger clone lies one base away. V gene TRBV5-6 combines with J gene TRBJ2-2; D uncertain. CDR1 SGHDT and CDR2 YYEEEE come from the germline V gene. V lost 1 base and J lost 10, with 11 bases in between. CDR3 length: 13 amino acids. The CDR3 sequence: CASSLRLRAELFF. The CDR3, as DNA: TGTGCCAGCAGCTTGAGGCTCAGAGCGGAGCTGTTTTTT. Full variable domain (remainder filled in from reference TRBV5-6 and TRBJ2-2): DAGVTQSPTHLIKTRGQQVTLRCSPKSGHDTVSWYQQALGQGPQFIFQYYEEEERQRGNFPDRFSGHQFPNYSSELNVNALLLGDSALYLCASSLRLRAELFFGEGSRLTVL.

There are many counts of this clonotype. The rearrangement links TRBV28 to TRBJ1-5, with D unclear. Germline V gene data show CDR1 as MDHEN and CDR2 as SYDVKM. Trimming pared 3 bases from V and 0 bases from J, leaving 12 bases between. There are 16 residues in the CDR3. The CDR3 sequence: CASSFPLGVSNQPQHF. In nucleotides, the CDR3 is TGTGCCAGCAGTTTCCCCCTCGGCGTTAGCAATCAGCCCCAGCATTTT.

Ten or more counts support this clonotype. The V call is TRBV20-1, the J call TRBJ2-7; D may match TRBD1 or TRBD2 (5 bases each). Trimming removed 3 bases from V and 2 bases from J, with 17 bases in between. The CDR3 has 15 amino acids. Germline V gives CDR1 DFQATT, CDR2 SNEGSKA (reference sequence). CDR3 region: CSARDPGRRTYEQYF. The CDR3 nucleotides are TGCAGTGCTAGGGACCCGGGACGAAGAACCTACGAGCAGTACTTC.

At least ten counts were recorded for this clonotype. The rearrangement links TRBV3-1 to TRBJ2-1; 9 bases agree with TRBD2. The CDR3 totals 15 residues. Germline CDR1 reads LGHDT; CDR2 reads YNNKEL (reference sequence). V shed 1 base and J 7 bases; nucleotides not matched to a gene: 5. CDR3 nucleotide sequence: TGTGCCAGCAGCCAAGCGGCGGGAGGGCCGAATGAGCAGTTCTTC. Amino acid sequence: CASSQAAGGPNEQFF.